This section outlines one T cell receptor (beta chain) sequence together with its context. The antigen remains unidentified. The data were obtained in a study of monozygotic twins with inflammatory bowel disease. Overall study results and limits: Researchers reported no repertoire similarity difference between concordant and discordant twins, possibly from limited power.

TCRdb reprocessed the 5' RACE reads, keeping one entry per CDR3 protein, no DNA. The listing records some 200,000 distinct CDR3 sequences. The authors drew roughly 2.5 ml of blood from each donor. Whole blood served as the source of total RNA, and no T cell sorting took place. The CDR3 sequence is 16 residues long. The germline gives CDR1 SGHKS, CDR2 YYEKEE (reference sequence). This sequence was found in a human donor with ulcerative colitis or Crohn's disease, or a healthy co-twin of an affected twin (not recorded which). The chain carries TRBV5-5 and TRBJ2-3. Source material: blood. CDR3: CASSLVEGGNADTQYF. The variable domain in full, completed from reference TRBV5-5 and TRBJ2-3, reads DAGVTQSPTHLIKTRGQQVTLRCSPISGHKSVSWYQQVLGQGPQFIFQYYEKEERGRGNFPDRFSARQFPNYSSELNVNALLLGDSALYLCASSLVEGGNADTQYFGPGTRLTVL.